The TCR beta chain under discussion was sequenced for a study of shared clonotypes between healthy human individuals. This CDR3 has 16 amino acids. CDR1 is SGHDT, CDR2 YYEEEE, per germline. V lost 4 bases to trimming and J lost 3 bases, with 17 bases between them. The naive CD8 population came from CD45RO-negative cells selected for CCR7, without terminally differentiated effector memory CD45RA+ cells. The assay was immunoSEQ multiplex PCR, and TCRdb's table has in-frame clones only and misses some. The table lists some 2.1 million clones, about 95% of them singletons. The V gene is TRBV5-6, the J gene TRBJ2-1; possible D gene TRBD2, 6 bases. This sequence originates from a man aged 18 to 35 in good health. The material sequenced was naive CD8+ T cells sorted from blood. This chain's CDR3 is CASSVRLGDVYNEQFF. The CDR3 nucleotides read TGTGCCAGCAGCGTAAGACTAGGTGATGTCTACAATGAGCAGTTCTTC.